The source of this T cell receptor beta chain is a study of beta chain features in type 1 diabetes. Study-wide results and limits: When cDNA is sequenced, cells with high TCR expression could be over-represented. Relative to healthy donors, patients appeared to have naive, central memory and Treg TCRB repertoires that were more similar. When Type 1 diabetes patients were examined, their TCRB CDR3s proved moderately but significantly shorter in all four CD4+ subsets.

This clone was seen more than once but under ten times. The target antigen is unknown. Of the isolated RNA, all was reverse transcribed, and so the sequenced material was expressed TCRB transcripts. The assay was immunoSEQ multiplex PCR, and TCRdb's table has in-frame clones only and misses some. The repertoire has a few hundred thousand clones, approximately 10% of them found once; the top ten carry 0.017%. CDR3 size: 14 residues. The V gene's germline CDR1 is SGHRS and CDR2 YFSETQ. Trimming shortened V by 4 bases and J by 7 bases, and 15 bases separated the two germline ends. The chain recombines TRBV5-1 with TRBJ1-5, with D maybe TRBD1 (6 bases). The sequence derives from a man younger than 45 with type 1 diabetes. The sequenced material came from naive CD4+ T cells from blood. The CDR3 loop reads CASSPGEMGQPQHF. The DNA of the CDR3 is TGCGCCAGCAGCCCAGGGGAAATGGGCCAGCCCCAGCATTTT.